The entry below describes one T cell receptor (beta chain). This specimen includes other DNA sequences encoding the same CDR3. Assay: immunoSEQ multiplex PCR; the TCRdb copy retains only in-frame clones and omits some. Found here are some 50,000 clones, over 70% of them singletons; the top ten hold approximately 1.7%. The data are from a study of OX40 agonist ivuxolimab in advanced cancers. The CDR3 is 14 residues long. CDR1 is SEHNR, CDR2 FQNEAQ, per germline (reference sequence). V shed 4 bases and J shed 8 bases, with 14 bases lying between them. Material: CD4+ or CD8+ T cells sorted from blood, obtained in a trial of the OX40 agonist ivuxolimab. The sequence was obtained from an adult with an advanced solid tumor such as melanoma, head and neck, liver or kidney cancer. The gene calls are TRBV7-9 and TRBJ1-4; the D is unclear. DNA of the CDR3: TGTGCCAGCAGCTCTCAAGAGGGCCGGGAAAAACTGTTTTTT. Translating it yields CASSSQEGREKLFF. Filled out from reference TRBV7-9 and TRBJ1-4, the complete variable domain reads DTGVSQNPRHKITKRGQNVTFRCDPISEHNRLYWYRQTLGQGPEFLTYFQNEAQLEKSRLLSDRFSAERPKGSFSTLEIQRTEQGDSAMYLCASSSQEGREKLFFGSGTQLSVL.